Included here is one T cell receptor beta chain sequence, with context. This specimen belongs to a study of early T cells in non-severe SARS-CoV-2 infection. As for the study in general: Unsorted whole blood bulk RNA was sequenced, with unpaired chains.

Individual cDNA molecules were tagged with unique molecular identifiers, the study reported. TCRdb redid the calling of the 5' RACE reads with MiXCR, one entry per CDR3 protein. Of some 80,000 distinct CDR3 sequences listed, 9.5% to 15% were seen once; the top ten hold around a sixth. V gave up 3 bases and J gave up 5 bases; unmatched junction bases: 8. Germline loops: CDR1 KGHSH, CDR2 LQKENI. The CDR3 has 15 amino acids. The chain joins TRBV18 to TRBJ2-5, with 8 bases identical to TRBD1. This TCR was sampled from an adult who was a healthcare worker with PCR-confirmed SARS-CoV-2 infection or an uninfected control (not recorded which). The donor label of this sample is uncertain. Sequenced here: whole blood, sampled at baseline. CDR3 sequence (DNA): TGTGCCAGCTCACCTTTCTCAGGGGGCTACGAGACCCAGTACTTC. Translation: CASSPFSGGYETQYF.